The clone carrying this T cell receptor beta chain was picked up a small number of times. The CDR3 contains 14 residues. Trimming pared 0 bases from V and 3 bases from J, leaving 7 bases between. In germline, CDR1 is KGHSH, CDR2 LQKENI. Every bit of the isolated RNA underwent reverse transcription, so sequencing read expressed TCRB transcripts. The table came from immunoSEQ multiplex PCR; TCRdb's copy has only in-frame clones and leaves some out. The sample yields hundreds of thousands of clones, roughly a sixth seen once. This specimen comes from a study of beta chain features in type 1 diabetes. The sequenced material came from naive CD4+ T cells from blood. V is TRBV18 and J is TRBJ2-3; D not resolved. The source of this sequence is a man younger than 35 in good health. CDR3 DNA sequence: TGTGCCAGCTCACCACCGTTCAGAACAGATACGCAGTATTTT. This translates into CASSPPFRTDTQYF.